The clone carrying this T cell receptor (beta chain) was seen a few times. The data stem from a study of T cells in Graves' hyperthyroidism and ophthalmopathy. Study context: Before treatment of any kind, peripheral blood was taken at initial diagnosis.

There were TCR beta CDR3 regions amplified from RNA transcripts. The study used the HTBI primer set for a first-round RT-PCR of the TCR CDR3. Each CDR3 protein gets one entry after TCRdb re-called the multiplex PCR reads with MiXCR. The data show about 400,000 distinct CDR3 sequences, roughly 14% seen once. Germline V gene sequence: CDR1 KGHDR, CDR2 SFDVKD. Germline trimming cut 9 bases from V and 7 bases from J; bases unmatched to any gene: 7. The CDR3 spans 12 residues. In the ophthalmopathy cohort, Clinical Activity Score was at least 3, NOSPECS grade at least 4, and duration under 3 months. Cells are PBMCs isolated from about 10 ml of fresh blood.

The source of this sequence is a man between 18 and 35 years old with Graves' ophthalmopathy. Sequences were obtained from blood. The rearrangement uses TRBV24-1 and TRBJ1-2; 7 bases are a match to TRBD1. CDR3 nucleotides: TGTGCCACCCAGGGGGTGGTAGGTGGCTACACCTTC. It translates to CATQGVVGGYTF.